The entry below gives a single T cell receptor (beta chain) sequence along with its context. Its recognized antigen is unknown. One base away there is no much larger clone; base qualities are not given. This sample stems from a study of blood T cell repertoires in COVID-19 (dated by TCRdb to the early 2020s). About the full investigation: The collaborator samples originated in the United States, Italy and Spain and spanned the acute and convalescent phases of COVID-19. The material from the prospective study consisted of cDNA or gDNA derived from T cells, B-cell-depleted T cells, or PBMCs. The dataset comprised deeply sampled blood TCRbeta repertoires from subjects exposed to, actively infected with, or recovered from COVID-19. The repertoires were made available in a free public database intended to serve as a resource for research on the immune response to SARS-CoV-2. Samples were obtained from the ongoing ImmuneRACE study (first 160 participants) and from 950 to 1,500 subjects provided by 6 global collaborators. The sample metadata nearly always contained a de-identified subject ID, COVID-19 status, age in years and sex. Where available, HLA class I and class II types were obtained from metadata supplied by the sample provider rather than from assay-based typing. The full study reports these points: The amount of clinical and demographic metadata varied by source and participant and was provided uncurated.

TCRbeta CDR3 regions were amplified from genomic DNA by means of the immunoSEQ Assay, a bias-controlled multiplex PCR. Per the source publication's procedure: Within the assay, amplification of reference gene primers was used to estimate how many nucleated cells each sample contained. To quantify the absolute abundance of each unique TCRbeta CDR3 rearrangement, sequence reads were collapsed and filtered. For each sample, productive Simpson clonality was calculated as the square root of Simpson's diversity index across productive rearrangements. TCRdb stores this immuneACCESS table with in-frame sequences only. Part of the clones is absent; in the studies checked, under half of the shortfall reflects unresolved V genes, and no reason is known for the rest. Clonal size and the V and J genes are those of that table, whereas D and trimming came from the DNA. Present in this sample are under 250,000 clones, more than 65% of which were seen just once. Roughly 13% of the sample comes from the top ten.

Whole blood was collected in K2EDTA tubes by collaborating institutions according to the institutions' own protocols. For TCRbeta analysis, collaborators shipped samples in one of three forms: frozen whole blood, isolated PBMCs, or DNA extracted from either of those sample types. CDR1 and CDR2, looked up from the germline V gene (reference sequence), are SEHNR and FQNEAQ. V and J lose 5 bases and 4 bases, and a span of 11 bases separates them. The CDR3, from cysteine to phenylalanine, totals 13 residues. Solely the CDR3 DNA is kept, with 39 bases framed from the first base. The receptor chain draws on TRBV7-9 and TRBJ1-2; matching of 5 bases hints at TRBD1 as the D gene. The sequencing input was peripheral blood. The clonotype comes from a human donor in a cohort sampled during active COVID-19. The sequenced DNA: TGTGCCAGCAGCCTATTGACAGTCTATGGCTACACCTTC. It translates as CASSLLTVYGYTF.